The 13 T cell receptor beta chains given below trace back to one sample, sequenced in a study of blood T cell repertoires in COVID-19. Sequencing was performed with immunoSEQ multiplex PCR; in TCRdb, only in-frame clones are kept and a portion is missing. The sample records some 220,000 clones, 85% being singletons. The sequenced sample was peripheral blood. The receptor set was obtained from an older woman with COVID-19, enrolled during active disease.

This clone was found once. This sequence joins TRBV3-1 (or the pseudogene TRBV3-2) and TRBJ2-5; 10 bases align to TRBD1. CDR1 LGHDT and CDR2 YNNKEL come from the germline V gene (reference sequence). The CDR3 is 16 amino acids. The J segment lost 5 bases and the V segment lost 2 bases, leaving 8 bases of the junction unmatched. CDR3 residues: CASSQRTGGPLETQYF. The CDR3 bases are TGTGCCAGCAGCCAAAGGACAGGGGGTCCCCTTGAGACCCAGTACTTC.

V gene TRBV2 combines with J gene TRBJ2-3; 8 bases map to TRBD2. This CDR3 spans 15 amino acids. Trimming took 4 bases from V and 3 from J; bases not matched to a gene: 6. CDR1 SNHLY and CDR2 FYNNEI come from the germline V gene. As DNA, the CDR3 is TGTGCCAGCAGTGTTGGAGCGGGAGCTACAGATACGCAGTATTTT. Translating gives CASSVGAGATDTQYF. The variable domain in full, with the rest retrieved from reference TRBV2 and TRBJ2-3, is EPEVTQTPSHQVTQMGQEVILRCVPISNHLYFYWYRQILGQKVEFLVSFYNNEISEKSEIFDDQFSVERPDGSNFTLKIRSTKLEDSAMYFCASSVGAGATDTQYFGPGTRLTVL.

The J gene is TRBJ1-2, the V gene TRBV28; D unresolved. Germline lookup yields CDR1 MDHEN and CDR2 SYDVKM. The length of the CDR3 is 14 residues. Trimming shortened V by 3 bases and J by 5 bases, and 13 bases separated the two germline ends. This CDR3 reads CASSLRQLRYGYTF. The CDR3 nucleotides read TGTGCCAGCAGTTTGAGACAACTCAGATATGGCTACACCTTC.

The chain is built from TRBV5-5 and TRBJ2-3; D might be TRBD1 (5 bases). The CDR3 is 14 amino acids. Germline V gene lookup returns CDR1 SGHKS and CDR2 YYEKEE (reference sequence). V was cut by 0 bases and J by 2 bases, with 7 bases left in between. The CDR3 sequence is CASSLGQLTDTQYF. The CDR3 DNA follows: TGTGCCAGCAGCTTGGGACAGCTCACAGATACGCAGTATTTT.

This chain links TRBV12-3 or TRBV12-4 with TRBJ2-2, with D unclear. The CDR3 runs to 13 residues. The V end was cut by 5 bases, the J end by 6 bases, with 10 bases between. CDR3 amino acids: CASSIPEAGELFF. The CDR3 DNA sequence: TGTGCCAGCAGTATTCCAGAGGCCGGGGAGCTGTTTTTT.

This rearrangement joins TRBV10-3 to TRBJ2-1; perhaps TRBD1 as D (5 bases). V was trimmed by 0 bases and J by 7 bases, leaving 10 bases between them. The CDR3 consists of 14 residues. Germline CDR1 ENHRY, CDR2 SYGVKD. DNA of the CDR3: TGTGCCATCAGTGAGTCAACGGACAAGAATGAGCAGTTCTTC. Translated: CAISESTDKNEQFF.

This sequence joins TRBV10-3 and TRBJ1-2; D not resolved. The CDR3 is 13 residues long. V lost 0 bases and J lost 8, with 10 bases in between. Germline V gene sequence: CDR1 ENHRY, CDR2 SYGVKD. The CDR3: CAISESFTSGYTF. As DNA, the CDR3 is TGTGCCATCAGTGAGTCCTTCACTTCCGGCTACACCTTC.

The chain couples TRBV5-4 to TRBJ1-1; a possible D gene is TRBD1 (6 bases). V was trimmed by 0 bases and J by 8 bases, leaving 11 bases between them. The V gene's germline CDR1 is SGHNT and CDR2 YYREEE (reference sequence). The CDR3 runs to 13 residues. The CDR3, as DNA: TGTGCCAGCAGCTTGGGGACAGCTAGCGAAGCTTTCTTT. Protein sequence: CASSLGTASEAFF.

This chain joins TRBV7-2 and TRBJ1-5, with D perhaps TRBD1 (6 bases). Trimming cost V 5 bases and J 1 base, with 6 bases left between them. The CDR3 length is 13 residues. Germline V CDR1 and CDR2: SGHTA, FQGNSA. In DNA form, the CDR3 reads TGTGCCAGCAGCGGACAGAGCAATCAGCCCCAGCATTTT. This gives the protein CASSGQSNQPQHF.

This clone has a single count. The genes are TRBV7-8 and TRBJ2-3; a weak D match, TRBD1 (5 bases). The CDR3 runs to 16 residues. Germline CDR1 reads SGHVS; CDR2 reads FQNEAQ. Trimming left V 2 bases short and J 2 bases short, with 14 bases between. In nucleotides, the CDR3 is TGTGCCAGCAGCTTACAGGGATTCTCCTCCACAGATACGCAGTATTTT. Its translation: CASSLQGFSSTDTQYF.

J is TRBJ1-1 and V is TRBV4-3, with a tentative D call TRBD1 (6 bases). The CDR3 totals 15 residues. The V gene lost 0 bases and the J gene lost 10 bases, with 18 bases spanning the gap. Germline CDR1 LGHNA, CDR2 YSLEER. The CDR3 is CASSQDAGQPLRAFF. The CDR3 nucleotides are TGCGCCAGCAGCCAAGACGCTGGACAGCCCCTGCGAGCTTTCTTT.

The chain couples TRBV7-2 to TRBJ1-2, with TRBD1 as a possible D gene (5 bases). V lost 1 base, J lost 3 bases, and 12 bases lay in between. The CDR3 runs to 15 residues. Per the germline V gene, CDR1 is SGHTA and CDR2 is FQGNSA. CDR3 nucleotides: TGTGCCAGCAGCTTAGGAGCGGGGGTGTACTATGGCTACACCTTC. It codes for CASSLGAGVYYGYTF.

The chain joins TRBV6-5 to TRBJ2-7, with D perhaps TRBD1 (6 bases). CDR1 is MNHEY and CDR2 is SVGAGI in the germline V gene. Trimming left V 6 bases short and J 3 bases short, with 18 bases between. The CDR3 has 15 amino acids. Here the CDR3 DNA reads TGTGCCAGCAGCGAGGGGGACCTAGGGGACTACGAGCAGTACTTC. Translating it yields CASSEGDLGDYEQYF.